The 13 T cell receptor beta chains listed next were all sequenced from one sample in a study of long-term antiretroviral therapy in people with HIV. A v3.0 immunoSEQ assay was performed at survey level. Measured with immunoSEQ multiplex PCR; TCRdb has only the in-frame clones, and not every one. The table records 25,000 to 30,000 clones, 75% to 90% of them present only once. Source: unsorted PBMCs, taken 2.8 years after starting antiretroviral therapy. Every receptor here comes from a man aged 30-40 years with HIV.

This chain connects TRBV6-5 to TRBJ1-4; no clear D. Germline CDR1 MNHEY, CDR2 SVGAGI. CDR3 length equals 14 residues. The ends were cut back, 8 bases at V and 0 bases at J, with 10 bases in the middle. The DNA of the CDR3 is TGTGCCAGCGGCACGGACGCAACTAATGAAAAACTGTTTTTT. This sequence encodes CASGTDATNEKLFF.

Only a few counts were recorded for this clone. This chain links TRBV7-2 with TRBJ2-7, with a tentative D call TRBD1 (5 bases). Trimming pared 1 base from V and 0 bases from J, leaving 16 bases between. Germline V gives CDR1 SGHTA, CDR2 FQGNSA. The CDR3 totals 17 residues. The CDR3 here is CASSLGRGRHLSYEQYF. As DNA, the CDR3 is TGTGCCAGCAGCTTAGGAAGGGGCAGGCACCTCTCCTACGAGCAGTACTTC.

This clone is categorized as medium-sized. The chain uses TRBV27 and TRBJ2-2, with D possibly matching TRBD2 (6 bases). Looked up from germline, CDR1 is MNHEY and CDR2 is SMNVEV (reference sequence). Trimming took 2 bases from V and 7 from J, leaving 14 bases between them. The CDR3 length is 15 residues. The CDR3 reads CASSLVSRGFGELFF. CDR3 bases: TGTGCCAGCAGTTTAGTCTCGCGGGGTTTCGGGGAGCTGTTTTTT.

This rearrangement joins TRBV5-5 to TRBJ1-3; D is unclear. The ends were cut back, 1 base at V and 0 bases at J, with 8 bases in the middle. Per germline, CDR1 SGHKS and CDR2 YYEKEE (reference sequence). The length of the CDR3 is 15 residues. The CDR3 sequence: CASSLYGSSGNTIYF. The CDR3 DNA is TGTGCCAGCAGCTTGTACGGGAGCTCTGGAAACACCATATATTTT.

The CDR3 is CASSQSSKVVGGWTYNSPLHF. In DNA, the CDR3 is TGCGCCAGCAGTCAATCATCCAAAGTGGTTGGGGGGTGGACCTATAATTCACCCCTCCACTTT. The rearrangement joins TRBV23-1 to TRBJ1-6; possibly TRBD1 for D (5 bases). TRBV23-1 is flagged as an ORF with uncertain function. There are 21 residues in the CDR3. V was shortened by 0 bases and J by 2 bases, with 23 bases between the two germline ends.

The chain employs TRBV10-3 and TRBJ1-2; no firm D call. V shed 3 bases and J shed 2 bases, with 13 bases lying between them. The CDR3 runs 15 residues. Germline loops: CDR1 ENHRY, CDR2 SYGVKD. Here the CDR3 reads CAISDFGRTNYGYTF. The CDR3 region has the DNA TGTGCCATCAGTGATTTCGGCAGGACCAACTATGGCTACACCTTC.

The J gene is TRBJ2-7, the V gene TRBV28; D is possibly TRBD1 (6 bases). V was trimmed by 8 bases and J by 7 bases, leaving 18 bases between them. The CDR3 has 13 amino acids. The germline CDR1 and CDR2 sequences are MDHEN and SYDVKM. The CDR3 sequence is CASWDTMGDEQYF. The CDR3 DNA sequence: TGTGCCAGCTGGGACACTATGGGCGATGAGCAGTACTTC. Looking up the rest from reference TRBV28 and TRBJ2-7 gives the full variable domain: DVKVTQSSRYLVKRTGEKVFLECVQDMDHENMFWYRQDPGLGLRLIYFSYDVKMKEKGDIPEGYSVSREKKERFSLILESASTNQTSMYLCASWDTMGDEQYFGPGTRLTVT.

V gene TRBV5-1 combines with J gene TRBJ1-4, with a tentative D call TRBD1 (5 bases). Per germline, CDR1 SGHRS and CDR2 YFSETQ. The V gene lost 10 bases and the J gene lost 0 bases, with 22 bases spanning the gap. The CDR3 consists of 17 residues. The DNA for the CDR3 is TGCGCCCTCAGGGAGGTTAGAGGAATTTCAACTAATGAAAAACTGTTTTTT. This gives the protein CALREVRGISTNEKLFF.

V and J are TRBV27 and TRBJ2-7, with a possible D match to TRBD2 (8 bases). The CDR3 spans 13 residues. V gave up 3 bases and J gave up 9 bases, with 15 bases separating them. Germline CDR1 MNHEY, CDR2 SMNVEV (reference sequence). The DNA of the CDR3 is TGTGCCAGCAGTTTCCGGGAGGGGGCGGGGCAGTACTTC. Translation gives CASSFREGAGQYF.

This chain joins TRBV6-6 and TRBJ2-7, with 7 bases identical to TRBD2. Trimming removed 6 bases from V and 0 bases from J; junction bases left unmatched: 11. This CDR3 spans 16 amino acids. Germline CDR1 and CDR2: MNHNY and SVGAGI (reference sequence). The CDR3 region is CASSWGLPGSSYEQYF. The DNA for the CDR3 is TGTGCCAGCAGCTGGGGACTACCAGGGAGCTCCTACGAGCAGTACTTC.

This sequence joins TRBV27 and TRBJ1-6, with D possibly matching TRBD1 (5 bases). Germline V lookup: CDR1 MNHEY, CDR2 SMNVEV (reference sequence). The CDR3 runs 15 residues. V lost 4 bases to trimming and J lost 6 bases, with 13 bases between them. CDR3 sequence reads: CASSSPDITNSPLHF. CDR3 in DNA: TGTGCCAGCAGTTCCCCGGACATAACTAATTCACCCCTCCACTTT.

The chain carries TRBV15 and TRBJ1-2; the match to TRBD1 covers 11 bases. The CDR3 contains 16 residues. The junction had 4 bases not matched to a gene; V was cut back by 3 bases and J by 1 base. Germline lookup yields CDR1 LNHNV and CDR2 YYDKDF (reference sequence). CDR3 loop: CATSSRTGGDNYGYTF. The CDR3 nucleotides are TGTGCCACCAGCAGCCGGACAGGGGGCGATAACTATGGCTACACCTTC.

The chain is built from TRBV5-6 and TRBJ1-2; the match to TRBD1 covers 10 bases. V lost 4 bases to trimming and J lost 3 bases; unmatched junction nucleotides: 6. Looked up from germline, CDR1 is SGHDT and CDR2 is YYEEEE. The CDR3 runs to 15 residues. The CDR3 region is CASSPTGTGDYGYTF. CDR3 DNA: TGTGCCAGCAGCCCCACCGGGACAGGGGACTATGGCTACACCTTC. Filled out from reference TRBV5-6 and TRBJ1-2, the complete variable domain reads DAGVTQSPTHLIKTRGQQVTLRCSPKSGHDTVSWYQQALGQGPQFIFQYYEEEERQRGNFPDRFSGHQFPNYSSELNVNALLLGDSALYLCASSPTGTGDYGYTFGSGTRLTVV.